The clone carrying this T cell receptor beta chain was found many times. Its antigen is still unknown. The V end lost 5 bases, the J end lost 0 bases, and 16 bases lay between the germline ends. Looked up from germline, CDR1 is SEHNR and CDR2 is FQNEAQ (reference sequence). The CDR3 extends over 16 amino acids. The related graft donor's blood sample was taken on the day of bone marrow donation. The sample comes from a study of T cells after posttransplantation cyclophosphamide. Study-level findings and limits: Tissue-infiltrating T cells from skin or gut overlapped little with blood T cells. After PTCy, TRB diversity resembled that of CNI/methotrexate controls.

Libraries were prepared by immunoSEQ multiplex PCR; TCRdb keeps only in-frame clonotypes and omits some of them. Recorded here are more than 40,000 clones, none singletons. This TCR derives from a man in his forties in good health, CMV-negative, and a related stem cell transplant donor. Specimen: PBMCs. V and J are TRBV7-9 and TRBJ1-1; D is possibly TRBD1 (5 bases). As DNA, the CDR3 is TGTGCCAGCAGCCCTCTCAAGGGGCCCATGAACACTGAAGCTTTCTTT. The encoded protein is CASSPLKGPMNTEAFF.